These T cell receptor beta chains were read from a single sample in a study of blood T cell repertoires in COVID-19. Using immunoSEQ multiplex PCR, the repertoire was profiled, and TCRdb retains in-frame clones only, with some absent. The data hold about 190,000 clones, with roughly 90% observed a single time. Source material: peripheral blood. Receptors originate from a man aged 45-65 years with acute or convalescent COVID-19. Each CDR3 is given with its conserved first and last residue. A D gene is named only where the DNA matches it firmly. The size of a clone is reported for some rows only, either as once, few or many, or as a class for expanded clones.

D gene	V gene	J gene	CDR3 length	clone size	CDR3 protein	CDR3 DNA
TRBD2	TRBV5-1	TRBJ2-2	19	NA	CASSLEGQRGVPNTGELFF	TGCGCCAGCAGCTTGGAAGGCCAGCGGGGGGTACCGAACACCGGGGAGCTGTTTTTT
TRBD2	TRBV7-9	TRBJ2-2	14	few	CASSSGLAGGELFF	TGTGCCAGCAGCTCGGGACTAGCTGGCGGGGAGCTGTTTTTT
TRBD1	TRBV5-4	TRBJ2-2	15	NA	CASSGGQKNTGELFF	TGTGCCAGCAGCGGGGGACAGAAGAACACCGGGGAGCTGTTTTTT
NA	TRBV10-3	TRBJ2-2	13	once	CAIRATNTGELFF	TGTGCCATCAGGGCCACGAACACCGGGGAGCTGTTTTTT
NA	TRBV28	TRBJ2-6	12	NA	CASRSGANVLTF	TGTGCCAGTCGCTCTGGGGCCAACGTCCTGACTTTC
TRBD2	TRBV10-2	TRBJ2-7	15	NA	CASSGSGSRGYEQYF	TGCGCCAGCAGCGGTAGCGGGAGTCGCGGCTACGAGCAGTACTTC
NA	TRBV28	TRBJ1-2	15	few	CASSLGGAANYGYTF	TGTGCCAGCAGTTTGGGGGGGGCTGCTAACTATGGCTACACCTTC
NA	TRBV6-5	TRBJ1-6	15	NA	CASRRPGNPNSPLHF	TGTGCCAGCAGGCGTCCAGGAAACCCTAATTCACCCCTCCACTTT
TRBD2	TRBV5-5	TRBJ2-2	15	NA	CASSSPGRVTGELFF	TGTGCCAGCAGCTCCCCGGGGAGGGTTACCGGGGAGCTGTTTTTT
TRBD1	TRBV9	TRBJ1-2	12	NA	CASRDRGGGYTF	TGTGCCAGCAGGGACAGGGGAGGTGGCTACACCTTC
NA	TRBV6-5	TRBJ1-2	12	NA	CASRLANYGYTF	TGTGCCAGCCGCCTAGCCAACTATGGCTACACCTTC
NA	TRBV19	TRBJ1-5	15	NA	CASILTGRSNQPQHF	TGTGCCAGTATCCTGACAGGACGCAGCAATCAGCCCCAGCATTTT
TRBD1	TRBV2	TRBJ2-6	17	NA	CASKRTGGGSGANVLTF	TGTGCCAGCAAAAGGACAGGGGGCGGGTCTGGGGCCAACGTCCTGACTTTC
TRBD1	TRBV7-6	TRBJ2-1	16	NA	CASSERQGSSYNEQFF	TGTGCCAGCAGCGAACGACAGGGTAGCTCCTACAATGAGCAGTTCTTC
TRBD1	TRBV12-5	TRBJ2-5	14	NA	CASGAGGRQETQYF	TGTGCTAGTGGAGCAGGGGGCAGACAAGAGACCCAGTACTTC
NA	TRBV6-5	TRBJ1-5	15	once	CASSYSSGIGQPQHF	TGTGCCAGCAGTTACTCTTCAGGGATCGGGCAGCCCCAGCATTTT
NA	TRBV7-2	TRBJ1-1	13	few	CASSLSRTGEAFF	TGTGCCAGCAGCTTATCGAGAACAGGTGAAGCTTTCTTT
TRBD2	TRBV28	TRBJ2-7	18	NA	CASSFFTWTSGNRYEQYF	TGTGCCAGCAGTTTTTTTACGTGGACTAGCGGGAATCGCTACGAGCAGTACTTC
TRBD1	TRBV4-3	TRBJ1-5	15	NA	CASSQGTGVSQPQHF	TGCGCCAGCAGCCAAGGTACAGGGGTAAGTCAGCCCCAGCATTTT
TRBD1	TRBV2	TRBJ1-1	13	once	CASSGTGGAEAFF	TGTGCCAGCAGCGGAACAGGGGGGGCTGAAGCTTTCTTT
TRBD2	TRBV5-4	TRBJ2-3	16	NA	CASSLGLAGNTDTQYF	TGTGCCAGCAGCCTGGGACTAGCGGGTAACACAGATACGCAGTATTTT
TRBD2	TRBV4-2	TRBJ2-1	14	NA	CASTGTRGWNEQFF	TGTGCCAGCACCGGGACTAGAGGTTGGAATGAGCAGTTCTTC
NA	TRBV1	TRBJ2-2	17	NA	CTSSPRLAGSNTGELFF	TGCACCAGCAGCCCGCGACTAGCGGGTTCGAACACCGGGGAGCTGTTTTTT
NA	TRBV15	TRBJ2-7	15	NA	CATSRDLGSSYEQYF	TGTGCCACCAGCAGAGATTTGGGCAGCTCCTACGAGCAGTACTTC
NA	TRBV27	TRBJ1-4	14	NA	CASSKEGNNEKLFF	TGTGCCAGCAGTAAGGAGGGTAATAATGAAAAACTGTTTTTT
NA	TRBV28	TRBJ1-6	14	NA	CASIGRGHNSPLHF	TGTGCCAGCATAGGAAGGGGCCATAATTCACCCCTCCACTTT
NA	TRBV2	TRBJ1-5	16	NA	CASSLPGDYSNQPQHF	TGTGCCAGCAGTTTGCCAGGGGACTATAGCAATCAGCCCCAGCATTTT
TRBD2	TRBV11-2	TRBJ2-1	17	NA	CASSLAAGASSYNEQFF	TGTGCCAGCAGCTTAGCAGCGGGGGCTAGCTCCTACAATGAGCAGTTCTTC
NA	TRBV29-1	TRBJ1-2	11	NA	CSVDRGYGYTF	TGCAGCGTAGATCGGGGGTATGGCTACACCTTC
NA	TRBV7-8	TRBJ1-3	16	NA	CASSLSGRASGNTIYF	TGTGCCAGCAGCTTAAGTGGGAGGGCCTCTGGAAACACCATATATTTT
NA	TRBV5-6	TRBJ2-2	16	NA	CASSLGHLINTGELFF	TGTGCCAGCAGCTTGGGACACCTGATAAACACCGGGGAGCTGTTTTTT
NA	TRBV14	TRBJ2-2	14	NA	CASSQDAGPGELFF	TGTGCCAGCAGCCAAGATGCAGGGCCAGGGGAGCTGTTTTTT
NA	TRBV6-2/TRBV6-3	TRBJ1-2	13	once	CASSHGGNYGYTF	TGTGCCAGCAGCCACGGGGGTAACTATGGCTACACCTTC